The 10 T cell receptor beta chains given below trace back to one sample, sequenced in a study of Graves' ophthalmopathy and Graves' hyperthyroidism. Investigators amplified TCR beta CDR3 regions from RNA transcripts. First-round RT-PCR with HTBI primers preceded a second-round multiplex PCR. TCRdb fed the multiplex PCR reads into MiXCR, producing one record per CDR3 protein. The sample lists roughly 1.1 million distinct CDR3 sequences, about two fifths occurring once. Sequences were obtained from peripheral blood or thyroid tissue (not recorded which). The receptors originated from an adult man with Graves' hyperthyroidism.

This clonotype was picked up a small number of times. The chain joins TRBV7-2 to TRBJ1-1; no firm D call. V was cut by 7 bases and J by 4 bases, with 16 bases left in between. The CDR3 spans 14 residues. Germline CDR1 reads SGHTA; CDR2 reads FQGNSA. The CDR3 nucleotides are TGTGCCAGCACCCTAGGTGGGCGGTTCACTGAAGCTTTCTTT. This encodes CASTLGGRFTEAFF.

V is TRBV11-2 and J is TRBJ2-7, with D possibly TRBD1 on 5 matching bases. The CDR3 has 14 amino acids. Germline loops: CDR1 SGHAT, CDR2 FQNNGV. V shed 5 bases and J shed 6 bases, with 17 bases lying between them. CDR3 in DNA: TGTGCCAGCAGCCCCCAGCAGGGAAGGTCCGAGCAGTACTTC. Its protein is CASSPQQGRSEQYF.

The CDR3 loop reads CASSVRTGQVDTDTQYF. The CDR3 DNA is TGCGCCAGCAGTGTTAGGACAGGGCAAGTGGACACAGATACGCAGTATTTT. This rearrangement joins TRBV10-2 to TRBJ2-3, with 8 positions matching TRBD1. CDR1 and CDR2 (germline): WSHSY, SAAADI. The junction had 11 bases not matched to a gene; V was cut back by 4 bases and J by 2 bases. The CDR3 covers 17 residues.

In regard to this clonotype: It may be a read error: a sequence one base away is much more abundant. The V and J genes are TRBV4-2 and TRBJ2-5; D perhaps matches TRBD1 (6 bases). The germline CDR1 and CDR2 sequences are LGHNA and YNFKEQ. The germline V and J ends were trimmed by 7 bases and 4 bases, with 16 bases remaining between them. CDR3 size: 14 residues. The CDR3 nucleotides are TGTGCCAGCAACCACGGACAGACCGGAGAGACCCAGTACTTC. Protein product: CASNHGQTGETQYF.

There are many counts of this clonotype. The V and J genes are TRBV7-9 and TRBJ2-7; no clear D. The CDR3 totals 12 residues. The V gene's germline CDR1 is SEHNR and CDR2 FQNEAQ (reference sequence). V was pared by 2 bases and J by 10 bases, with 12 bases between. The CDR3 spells CASSLSAWGQYF. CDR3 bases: TGTGCCAGCAGCTTAAGCGCCTGGGGACAGTACTTC.

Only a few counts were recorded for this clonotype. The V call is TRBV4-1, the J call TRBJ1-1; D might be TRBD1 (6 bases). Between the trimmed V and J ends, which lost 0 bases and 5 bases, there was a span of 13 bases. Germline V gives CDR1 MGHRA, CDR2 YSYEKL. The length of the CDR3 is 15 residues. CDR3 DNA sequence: TGCGCCAGCAGCCAAGATCCAGGGGAGGGGACTGAAGCTTTCTTT. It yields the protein CASSQDPGEGTEAFF.

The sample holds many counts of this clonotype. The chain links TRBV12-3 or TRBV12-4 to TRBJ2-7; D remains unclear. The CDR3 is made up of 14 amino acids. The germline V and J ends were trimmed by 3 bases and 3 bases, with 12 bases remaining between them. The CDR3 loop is CASSLGKGLYEQYF. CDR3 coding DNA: TGTGCCAGCAGTTTGGGGAAGGGTCTCTACGAGCAGTACTTC.

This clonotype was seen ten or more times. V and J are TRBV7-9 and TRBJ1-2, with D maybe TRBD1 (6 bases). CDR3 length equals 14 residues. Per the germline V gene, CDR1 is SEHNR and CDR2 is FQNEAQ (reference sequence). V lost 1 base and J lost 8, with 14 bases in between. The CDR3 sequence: CASSLVSGAEGYTF. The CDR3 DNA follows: TGTGCCAGCAGCTTAGTATCAGGGGCGGAAGGCTACACCTTC. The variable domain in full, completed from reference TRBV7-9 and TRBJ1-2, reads DTGVSQNPRHKITKRGQNVTFRCDPISEHNRLYWYRQTLGQGPEFLTYFQNEAQLEKSRLLSDRFSAERPKGSFSTLEIQRTEQGDSAMYLCASSLVSGAEGYTFGSGTRLTVV.

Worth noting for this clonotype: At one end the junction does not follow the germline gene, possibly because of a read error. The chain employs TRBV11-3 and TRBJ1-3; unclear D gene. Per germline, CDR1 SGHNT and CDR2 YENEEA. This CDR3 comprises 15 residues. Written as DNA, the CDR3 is TGCGCCAGCAGCCAAGCGCCAGTCTCTGGAAACGCCATATATTTT. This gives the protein CASSQAPVSGNAIYF.

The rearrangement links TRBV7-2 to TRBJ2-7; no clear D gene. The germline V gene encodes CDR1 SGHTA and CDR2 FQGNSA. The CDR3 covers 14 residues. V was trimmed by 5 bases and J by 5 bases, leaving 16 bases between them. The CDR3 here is CASSPGRFAHEQYF. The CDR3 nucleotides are TGTGCCAGCAGCCCGGGCCGATTTGCCCACGAGCAGTACTTC.